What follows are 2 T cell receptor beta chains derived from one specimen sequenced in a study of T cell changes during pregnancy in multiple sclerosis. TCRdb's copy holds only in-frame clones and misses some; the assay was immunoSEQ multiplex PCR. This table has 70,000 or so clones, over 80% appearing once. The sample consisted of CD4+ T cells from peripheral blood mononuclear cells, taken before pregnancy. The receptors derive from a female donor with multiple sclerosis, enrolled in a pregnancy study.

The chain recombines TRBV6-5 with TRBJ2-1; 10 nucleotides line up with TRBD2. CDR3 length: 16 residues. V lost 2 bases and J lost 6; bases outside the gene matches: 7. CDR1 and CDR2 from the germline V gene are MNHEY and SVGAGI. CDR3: CASSYAQRGGSNEQFF. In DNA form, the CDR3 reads TGTGCCAGCAGTTACGCCCAGCGGGGGGGCTCCAATGAGCAGTTCTTC.

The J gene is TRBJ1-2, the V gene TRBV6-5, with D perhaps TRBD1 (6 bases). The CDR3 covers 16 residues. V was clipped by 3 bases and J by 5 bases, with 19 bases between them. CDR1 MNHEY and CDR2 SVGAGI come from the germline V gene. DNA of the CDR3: TGTGCCAGCAGTTATGACCGGGGGGGCCGGGGTTATGGCTACACCTTC. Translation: CASSYDRGGRGYGYTF.